The 25 T cell receptor beta chains given below trace back to one sample, sequenced in a study of somatic mutations in cytotoxic T cells in rheumatoid arthritis. TCRdb keeps only in-frame clones here, not all; method: immunoSEQ multiplex PCR. The repertoire includes 6,000 or so clones, 60% to 85% of them detected once, and around 27% sits in the top ten. The sample in question was CD8+ T cells sorted from blood, obtained at a follow-up visit. These receptors all stem from a woman in her seventies with rheumatoid arthritis.

The chain carries TRBV10-1 and TRBJ1-5; D gene uncertain. CDR3 length equals 14 residues. From germline, CDR1 is WNHNN and CDR2 SYGVQD (reference sequence). V lost 6 bases and J 3 bases, leaving 12 bases between the germline ends. CDR3 region: CASSYRVSNQPQHF. The CDR3 DNA sequence: TGCGCCAGCAGCTACCGGGTTTCCAATCAGCCCCAGCATTTT.

This chain links TRBV27 with TRBJ1-1, with unresolved D. Germline loops: CDR1 MNHEY, CDR2 SMNVEV (reference sequence). V lost 9 bases and J lost 1, with 12 bases in between. This CDR3 is 13 amino acids long. CDR3 sequence (DNA): TGTGCCAGTTGTGAGGGAAAGAACACTGAAGCTTTCTTT. The encoded protein is CASCEGKNTEAFF.

This clone was seen only once. The rearrangement joins TRBV28 to TRBJ1-1; 12 bases are a match to TRBD1. CDR1 MDHEN and CDR2 SYDVKM come from the germline V gene. This CDR3 is built from 14 residues. V was clipped by 6 bases and J by 5 bases; unmatched bases: 4. The CDR3 reads CASSPGQGATEAFF. CDR3 DNA sequence: TGTGCCAGCAGCCCGGGACAGGGGGCGACTGAAGCTTTCTTT.

The gene calls are TRBV5-8 and TRBJ1-5; D is perhaps TRBD1 (5 bases). Trimming removed 0 bases at V and 8 bases at J, with 12 bases between. The CDR3 has 14 amino acids. The germline CDR1 and CDR2 sequences are SGHTS and YDEGEE. The CDR3 DNA follows: TGTGCCAGCAGCTTGGCGACAGTGCGCGAGCCCCAGCATTTT. It specifies CASSLATVREPQHF.

The rearrangement links TRBV19 to TRBJ2-7, with D possibly being TRBD1 or TRBD2 (6 bases each). Between the trimmed V and J ends, which lost 4 bases and 5 bases, there was a span of 18 bases. The germline V gene encodes CDR1 LNHDA and CDR2 SQIVND (reference sequence). The CDR3 contains 15 residues. In nucleotides, the CDR3 is TGTGCCAGTAGTACTCAAGACACCGGGGGCCACGAGCAGTACTTC. The encoded protein is CASSTQDTGGHEQYF.

The genes are TRBV6-4 and TRBJ2-1; 9 bases are shared with TRBD1. V lost 4 bases and J lost 5; bases outside the gene matches: 6. The CDR3 is 15 amino acids. In germline, CDR1 is MRHNA, CDR2 SNTAGT. As DNA, the CDR3 is TGTGCCAGCAGTGCCTCGGGACAGGGAAACAATGAGCAGTTCTTC. Amino acids: CASSASGQGNNEQFF.

The gene calls are TRBV7-9 and TRBJ1-1; D is unclear. Trimming shortened V by 2 bases and J by 4 bases, and 8 bases separated the two germline ends. The CDR3 has 13 residues. Germline V lookup: CDR1 SEHNR, CDR2 FQNEAQ (reference sequence). The CDR3, as DNA: TGTGCCAGCAGCTTATCAAGGGTCACTGAAGCTTTCTTT. It specifies CASSLSRVTEAFF. Full variable domain (outside the CDR3, taken from reference TRBV7-9 and TRBJ1-1): DTGVSQNPRHKITKRGQNVTFRCDPISEHNRLYWYRQTLGQGPEFLTYFQNEAQLEKSRLLSDRFSAERPKGSFSTLEIQRTEQGDSAMYLCASSLSRVTEAFFGQGTRLTVV.

To note about this clone: This is likely a read error, given that the CDR3 carries no conserved phenylalanine or tryptophan at its end. The DNA is omitted, as the CDR3 cannot be located on it reliably, and the CDR3 follows TCRdb's listing. The J gene is TRBJ2-7, the V gene TRBV6-6. The CDR3 totals 15 residues, both ends included. Germline V gives CDR1 MNHNY, CDR2 SVGAGI (reference sequence). The CDR3 loop is CASSPERRDLLRAGD.

This rearrangement joins TRBV29-1 to TRBJ2-3, with D perhaps TRBD1 or TRBD2 (5 bases each). The CDR3 covers 13 residues. Germline-derived CDR1 and CDR2 are SQVTM and ANQGSEA. Trimming stripped 3 bases from V and 5 bases from J, with 12 bases between. The CDR3 bases are TGCAGCGTTGACGGGACCGATAAAGATACGCAGTATTTT. The encoded protein is CSVDGTDKDTQYF.

This chain connects TRBV19 to TRBJ1-2, with D possibly TRBD1 on 6 matching bases. Between the trimmed V and J ends, which lost 3 bases and 5 bases, there was a span of 10 bases. This CDR3 is 13 amino acids long. Looked up from germline, CDR1 is LNHDA and CDR2 is SQIVND (reference sequence). The CDR3 is CASSIGQTYGYTF. CDR3 in DNA: TGTGCCAGTAGTATTGGACAGACGTATGGCTACACCTTC.

V usage is TRBV9 and J usage is TRBJ2-5; 13 positions agree with TRBD2. Trimming took 6 bases from V and 4 from J; bases not matched to a gene: 6. The CDR3 length is 15 residues. CDR1 is SGDLS and CDR2 is YYNGEE in the germline V gene. In DNA form, the CDR3 reads TGTGCCAGCACACTAGCGGGGGGGCATGGAGAGACCCAGTACTTC. Amino acids: CASTLAGGHGETQYF.

This clone counts as large (0.1 to 1%). V usage is TRBV28 and J usage is TRBJ1-3; no definite D call. CDR3 length: 16 amino acids. V was shortened by 3 bases and J by 3 bases, with 15 bases between the two germline ends. Looked up from germline, CDR1 is MDHEN and CDR2 is SYDVKM. The CDR3 is CASSLPSVDLGNTIYF. CDR3 coding DNA: TGTGCCAGCAGTTTGCCGTCCGTGGACCTTGGAAACACCATATATTTT.

The V gene is TRBV4-2, the J gene TRBJ2-1; 9 bases fit TRBD2. This CDR3 region has 17 residues. Per the germline V gene, CDR1 is LGHNA and CDR2 is YNFKEQ. V shed 0 bases and J 4 bases; nucleotides not matched to a gene: 7. In nucleotides, the CDR3 is TGTGCCAGCAGCCAAGATAGTCTAGCGGGGTTTTACAATGAGCAGTTCTTC. Its protein is CASSQDSLAGFYNEQFF.

The rearrangement uses TRBV6-5 and TRBJ2-7; D possibly matches TRBD1 or TRBD2 (6 bases each). The CDR3 sequence is 14 residues long. The germline V gene has CDR1 MNHEY and CDR2 SVGAGI. V gave up 4 bases and J gave up 0 bases, with 10 bases separating them. The CDR3 coding sequence is TGTGCCAGCAGTTCAAGGGGGGACTCCTACGAGCAGTACTTC. Translated: CASSSRGDSYEQYF.

The chain employs TRBV2 and TRBJ2-5; D is uncertain. The length of the CDR3 is 15 residues. Trimming took 3 bases from V and 1 from J, leaving 12 bases between them. CDR1 and CDR2 (germline): SNHLY, FYNNEI. The CDR3 DNA follows: TGTGCCAGCAGTGAGAGGTCACTCGGCCAAGAGACCCAGTACTTC. Translated, it gives CASSERSLGQETQYF.

This clone showed up just once. V and J are TRBV9 and TRBJ2-1; 11 bases align to TRBD2. Germline CDR1 and CDR2: SGDLS and YYNGEE. V lost 4 bases, J lost 4 bases, and 4 bases stayed unmatched. This CDR3 contains 15 residues. The CDR3 DNA reads TGTGCCAGCAGCCAGGGACTAGCGGAATACAATGAGCAGTTCTTC. The encoded protein is CASSQGLAEYNEQFF.

The chain carries TRBV5-1 and TRBJ2-7; perhaps TRBD2 as D (6 bases). Germline V gives CDR1 SGHRS, CDR2 YFSETQ. V was shortened by 2 bases and J by 2 bases, with 17 bases between the two germline ends. CDR3 size: 16 residues. CDR3 coding DNA: TGCGCCAGCAGCTTCGGTCGATCTAGCGCTGCCTACGAGCAGTACTTC. Its translation is CASSFGRSSAAYEQYF.

The J gene is TRBJ2-1, the V gene TRBV28; possibly TRBD2 for D (5 bases). Trimming pared 8 bases from V and 2 bases from J, leaving 22 bases between. In germline, CDR1 is MDHEN, CDR2 SYDVKM. The CDR3 is 17 residues long. CDR3 DNA: TGTGCCAGCCTCGACGGAGGAACCTCCGTGCCCTACAATGAGCAGTTCTTC. This translates into CASLDGGTSVPYNEQFF.

The chain recombines TRBV4-1 with TRBJ1-5; 7 bases align to TRBD1. The CDR3 length is 15 residues. Germline trimming cut 2 bases from V and 4 bases from J; bases unmatched to any gene: 5. Germline lookup yields CDR1 MGHRA and CDR2 YSYEKL. This CDR3 reads CASSQRTGRNQPQHF. The CDR3 coding sequence is TGCGCCAGCAGCCAAAGGACAGGCAGGAATCAGCCCCAGCATTTT.

This chain joins TRBV13 and TRBJ1-4; D possibly corresponds to TRBD1 (5 bases). The CDR3 spans 16 residues. CDR1 is PRHDT and CDR2 is FYEKMQ in the germline V gene (reference sequence). Trimming took 4 bases from V and 0 from J, leaving 12 bases between them. CDR3: CASSSRESATNEKLFF. As DNA, the CDR3 is TGTGCCAGCAGCTCCAGGGAATCGGCAACTAATGAAAAACTGTTTTTT.

The rearrangement links TRBV10-3 to TRBJ2-1, with 10 bases fitting TRBD2. The CDR3 totals 15 residues. The germline gives CDR1 ENHRY, CDR2 SYGVKD. Trimming took 2 bases from V and 8 from J; bases not matched to a gene: 6. This chain's CDR3 is CAISERAGGPDEQFF. The CDR3 coding sequence is TGTGCCATCAGTGAGAGAGCGGGAGGGCCTGATGAGCAGTTCTTC.

The chain links TRBV27 to TRBJ1-1; D is possibly TRBD1 (6 bases). The CDR3 spans 14 residues. Germline V lookup: CDR1 MNHEY, CDR2 SMNVEV (reference sequence). The V end lost 2 bases, the J end lost 4 bases, and 11 bases lay between the germline ends. DNA for the CDR3: TGTGCCAGCAGTTTAAGGGGGGCAGGCACTGAAGCTTTCTTT. This gives the protein CASSLRGAGTEAFF.

This clone appeared a few times. The V and J genes are TRBV7-8 and TRBJ1-2; D unclear. The CDR3 spans 14 residues. V gave up 2 bases and J gave up 2 bases, with 9 bases separating them. Germline values: CDR1 SGHVS, CDR2 FQNEAQ. The CDR3 DNA follows: TGTGCCAGCAGCTTAAGAGGGAAAAACTATGGCTACACCTTC. Protein sequence: CASSLRGKNYGYTF.

The J gene is TRBJ2-7, the V gene TRBV9; 8 positions agree with TRBD2. With V trimmed by 0 bases and J by 7 bases, 6 bases remained unmatched. CDR1 and CDR2 (germline): SGDLS, YYNGEE. The CDR3 runs to 14 residues. CDR3 in amino acids: CASSVEAGVDEQYF. In nucleotides, the CDR3 is TGTGCCAGCAGCGTAGAAGCGGGAGTTGATGAGCAGTACTTC.

The chain links TRBV27 to TRBJ1-2; D call uncertain. CDR1 and CDR2 from the germline V gene are MNHEY and SMNVEV (reference sequence). V lost 4 bases and J lost 10, with 16 bases in between. The CDR3 consists of 13 residues. CDR3 residues: CASSSKGFSTYTF. CDR3 coding DNA: TGTGCCAGCAGTTCTAAGGGTTTCTCTACCTACACCTTC.